This record looks at one T cell receptor (beta chain) sequence and its context. This clonotype has a count of ten or more. There is no known antigen for this receptor. Base quality data are lacking; no much larger clone is found one base away. Expansion of CD8+CD57+ cells had been shown by flow cytometry in the patients chosen for sequencing. All patients had severe acquired aplastic anemia diagnosed by International Study of Aplastic Anemia and Agranulocytosis and Camitta criteria. No therapy had been received by the patients at the time of blood sampling. The study deep-sequenced TCR repertoires of sorted CD4+ and CD8+ blood T cells from severe aplastic anemia patients and healthy subjects. In the USA, patient enrollment took place under clinicaltrials.gov protocols 00001620, 01623167, 00001397, 00071045, 00081523 and 00961064. Ficoll-Paque density gradient centrifugation was used to isolate peripheral blood mononuclear cells. Before DNA was extracted, CD4+ and CD8+ T cells were sorted using either FACS or magnetic beads.

From the germline V gene, CDR1 is SGDLS and CDR2 is YYNGEE. Inclusive of the bounding cysteine and phenylalanine, the CDR3 is 14 residues long. Only the CDR3 part of the read is kept: 42 bases, read in frame from the first base. The V and J ends are trimmed by 0 bases and 5 bases, leaving 10 bases between them. The source of the sample is a study of CD8+CD57+ T cells in acquired aplastic anemia (dated by TCRdb to 2017 to 2018). Regarding the study in general: A mean of approximately 3 ug of DNA, ranging from roughly 0.2 to 27.4 ug, was extracted from sorted CD4+ and CD8+ cells. CD8+CD57+ expansion was defined as a frequency above the mean frequency observed in healthy subjects.

Profiling of TCR beta VDJ combinations and CDR3 sequences used genomic DNA as the template. TCR repertoire sequencing was run on an Illumina HiSeq 2000. As for how the authors treated the data: Repertoire assessment relied on Simpson's diversity index, CDR3 size and DJ length profiles, and TRBV/TRBJ rearrangement plots. The most abundant DNA sequence in the deep sequencing data was defined as the immunodominant clone. CDR3 amino acid sequences were checked for sharing across subjects and were also compared against the VDJdb database and published repertoires. Using fastp trimming at Q25 and MiXCR clonotype assembly, TCRdb reanalyzed the public sequencing data and kept in-frame beta chains. Rows with a matching CDR3 protein are joined into one entry that keeps the most common DNA and genes. Clone size and V and J calls follow TCRdb, not the original study. The sample table shows 50,000 or so distinct CDR3 sequences, and roughly three fifths are seen once. Roughly 16% of the sample is in the top ten clones.

What the work shows at the level of the full study, not this receptor alone: Although 25 to 30 CD8+ CDR3 sequences were shared by patients and controls, these sequences appeared highly expressed in patients and within the immunodominant clones of patients. Patients and healthy controls showed no significant difference in CD8+ Simpson's diversity (P=0.060).

The receptor's source is a human donor with aplastic anemia. Sequenced: sorted CD4+, CD8+, or CD8+CD57+ T cells (not recorded which) from PBMCs. The sequence joins TRBV9 to TRBJ2-3, and TRBD2 may be the D gene, going by 5 matching bases. CDR3 reads: CASSVANRGDTQYF. The base sequence is TGTGCCAGCAGCGTAGCTAACCGGGGAGATACGCAGTATTTT.